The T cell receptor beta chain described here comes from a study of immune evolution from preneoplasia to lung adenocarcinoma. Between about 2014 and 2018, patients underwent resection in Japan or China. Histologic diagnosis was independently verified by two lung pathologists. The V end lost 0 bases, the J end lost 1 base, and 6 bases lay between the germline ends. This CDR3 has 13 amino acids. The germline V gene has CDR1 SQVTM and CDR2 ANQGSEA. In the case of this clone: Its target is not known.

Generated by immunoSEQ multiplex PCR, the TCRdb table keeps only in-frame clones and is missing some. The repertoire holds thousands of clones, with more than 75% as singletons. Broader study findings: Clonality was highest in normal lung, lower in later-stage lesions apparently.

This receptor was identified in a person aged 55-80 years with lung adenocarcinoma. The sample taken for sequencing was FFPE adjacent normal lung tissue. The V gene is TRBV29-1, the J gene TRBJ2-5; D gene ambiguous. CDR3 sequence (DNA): TGCAGCGTTGAAGAAAGGATCCAAGAGACCCAGTACTTC. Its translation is CSVEERIQETQYF.